The 30 T cell receptor beta chains listed next were all sequenced from one sample in a study of Graves' ophthalmopathy and Graves' hyperthyroidism. For repertoire sequencing, the TCR beta CDR3 regions were amplified from RNA transcripts. HTBI-primed RT-PCR formed the first round, and a multiplex PCR formed the second. TCRdb fed the multiplex PCR reads into MiXCR, producing one record per CDR3 protein. The table shows about 1.1 million distinct CDR3 sequences, with 35% to 45% occurring only once. Sequencing used peripheral blood or thyroid tissue (not recorded which). These TCRs come from an adult man with Graves' hyperthyroidism.

This clonotype showed up many times. This chain connects TRBV7-9 to TRBJ1-5; D unresolved. CDR3 length equals 15 residues. The germline gives CDR1 SEHNR, CDR2 FQNEAQ (reference sequence). V was clipped by 1 base and J by 7 bases, with 14 bases between them. The CDR3 nucleotides are TGTGCCAGCAGCTTAGGTAGGGATTTCGACCAGCCCCAGCATTTT. This sequence encodes CASSLGRDFDQPQHF.

In this sample, this clonotype turned up many times. The chain recombines TRBV4-1 with TRBJ2-7, with D tentatively TRBD1 (5 bases). Per germline, CDR1 MGHRA and CDR2 YSYEKL. This CDR3 is 13 amino acids long. V lost 1 base, J lost 4 bases, and 8 bases lay in between. Here the CDR3 DNA reads TGCGCCAGCAGCCAAGGACAGCAGTACGAGCAGTACTTC. Translation gives CASSQGQQYEQYF.

The chain employs TRBV3-1 and TRBJ2-7; TRBD1 or TRBD2 may be the D gene (5 bases each). The V end lost 7 bases, the J end lost 2 bases, and 15 bases lay between the germline ends. Germline lookup yields CDR1 LGHDT and CDR2 YNNKEL (reference sequence). The CDR3 has 14 amino acids. The CDR3 DNA sequence: TGTGCCAGCACCCTTACCGGGGCCACCTACGAGCAGTACTTC. Its protein product is CASTLTGATYEQYF.

The chain employs TRBV25-1 and TRBJ2-5; no reliable D call. V was clipped by 8 bases and J by 5 bases, with 15 bases between them. This CDR3 spans 13 amino acids. Per the germline V gene, CDR1 is MGHDK and CDR2 is SYGVNS. The CDR3 is CASGGSAWETQYF. The CDR3 bases are TGTGCCAGCGGCGGCTCCGCATGGGAGACCCAGTACTTC.

In this sample, this clonotype turned up many times. The rearrangement joins TRBV7-2 to TRBJ2-7; either TRBD1 or TRBD2 may supply D (6 bases each). V was cut by 0 bases and J by 4 bases, with 10 bases left in between. In germline, CDR1 is SGHTA, CDR2 FQGNSA. The CDR3 has 14 amino acids. In DNA, the CDR3 is TGTGCCAGCAGCTTAGCGCTAGGGGGGTACGAGCAGTACTTC. It codes for CASSLALGGYEQYF. Full variable domain (remainder filled in from reference TRBV7-2 and TRBJ2-7): GAGVSQSPSNKVTEKGKDVELRCDPISGHTALYWYRQSLGQGLEFLIYFQGNSAPDKSGLPSDRFSAERTGGSVSTLTIQRTQQEDSAVYLCASSLALGGYEQYFGPGTRLTVT.

This sequence joins TRBV12-3 or TRBV12-4 and TRBJ1-5, with 10 bases fitting TRBD1. V was clipped by 8 bases and J by 6 bases; unmatched bases: 4. CDR3 length equals 13 residues. The CDR3 loop reads CASGRDRGQPQHF. The CDR3 DNA is TGTGCCAGCGGCCGGGACAGGGGTCAGCCCCAGCATTTT.

Comments on this clonotype: Given the absence of the conserved phenylalanine or tryptophan at the CDR3 end, a read error is likely. The chain recombines TRBV7-2 with TRBJ2-7, with TRBD2 matching 11 bases. V shed 5 bases and J 1 base; nucleotides not matched to a gene: 1. There are 14 residues in the CDR3. Germline V gene data show CDR1 as SGHTA and CDR2 as FQGNSA. DNA of the CDR3: TGTGCCAGCAGCCCTAGCGGGAGGTCCTACGAGCAGTACCTC. This encodes CASSPSGRSYEQYL.

For this clonotype: Since no conserved phenylalanine or tryptophan closes the CDR3, a read error is the likely cause. The DNA is left out, because the CDR3 cannot be placed on it with certainty; the CDR3 is given as TCRdb lists it. The chain links TRBV29-1 to TRBJ1-4; TRBD1 is the table's D call, not checked against the DNA. The CDR3 extends over 9 residues, inclusive of both ends. CDR1 and CDR2 (germline): SQVTM, ANQGSEA. CDR3 sequence: CSVETGAIY.

The CDR3 region is CASSYIRGGYRNTEAFF. In nucleotides, the CDR3 is TGTGCCAGCAGTTACATCAGGGGCGGGTATCGGAACACTGAAGCTTTCTTT. V and J are TRBV6-2 or TRBV6-3 and TRBJ1-1; possibly TRBD1 for D (6 bases). CDR3 length equals 17 residues. Trimming stripped 2 bases from V and 1 base from J, with 17 bases between. The germline gives CDR1 MNHEY, CDR2 SVGEGT.

CDR3 protein: CAGRPGPEGLSYTF. The CDR3 DNA reads TGTGCCGGCAGACCTGGCCCAGAGGGATTAAGCTACACCTTC. The genes are TRBV10-3 and TRBJ1-2; D unresolved. CDR1 and CDR2 (germline): ENHRY, SYGVKD. The CDR3 is 14 residues long. The germline V and J ends were trimmed by 11 bases and 9 bases, with 25 bases remaining between them.

This clonotype was seen a handful of times. The CDR3, as DNA: TGTGCCAGCAGTTCACAGGGTACCACTAATGAAAAACTGTTTTTT. This codes for CASSSQGTTNEKLFF. The chain employs TRBV5-4 and TRBJ1-4, with D maybe TRBD1 (6 bases). Germline loops: CDR1 SGHNT, CDR2 YYREEE (reference sequence). The CDR3 covers 15 residues. Trimming pared 5 bases from V and 2 bases from J, leaving 13 bases between.

This chain joins TRBV27 and TRBJ1-1; D is ambiguous. The CDR3 length is 14 residues. Trimming removed 5 bases from V and 1 base from J, with 11 bases in between. Germline V gene lookup returns CDR1 MNHEY and CDR2 SMNVEV (reference sequence). CDR3 in amino acids: CASSPPDGNTEAFF. The CDR3 region has the DNA TGTGCCAGCAGTCCACCGGACGGGAACACTGAAGCTTTCTTT.

In this sample, this clonotype turned up a few times. The chain combines TRBV7-2 with TRBJ2-2; 9 bases map to TRBD2. The CDR3 spans 13 residues. CDR1 SGHTA and CDR2 FQGNSA come from the germline V gene. The V and J ends lost 3 bases and 9 bases, in that order; junction bases with no gene match: 2. The CDR3 nucleotides read TGTGCCAGCAGCTTCGGGACTAGCCGGGAGCTGTTTTTT. Its protein is CASSFGTSRELFF.

J is TRBJ1-1 and V is TRBV30; D ambiguous. The CDR3 is made up of 14 amino acids. From germline, CDR1 is GTSNPN and CDR2 SVGIG (reference sequence). Trimming took off 4 bases at V and 5 bases at J, with 17 bases between the two ends. CDR3 amino acids: CAWNPPALPTEAFF. CDR3 sequence (DNA): TGTGCCTGGAATCCGCCAGCGCTTCCGACTGAAGCTTTCTTT.

This clonotype was observed at least ten times. The V gene is TRBV15, the J gene TRBJ2-7, with 8 bases identical to TRBD1. The J segment lost 3 bases and the V segment lost 2 bases, leaving 12 bases of the junction unmatched. The CDR3 extends over 17 amino acids. The germline CDR1 and CDR2 sequences are LNHNV and YYDKDF (reference sequence). The CDR3 spells CATSRSPDRARYYEQYF. The DNA for the CDR3 is TGTGCCACCAGCAGATCCCCGGACAGGGCCAGATACTACGAGCAGTACTTC.

In its sample, this clonotype was seen many times. The rearrangement joins TRBV7-2 to TRBJ1-5; D might be TRBD1 (5 bases). Germline CDR1 SGHTA, CDR2 FQGNSA. CDR3 length: 17 amino acids. The V and J ends lost 0 bases and 0 bases respectively, with 12 bases between them. The CDR3 bases are TGTGCCAGCAGCTTAGCGGCCCGGCAGGGTAGCAATCAGCCCCAGCATTTT. Protein: CASSLAARQGSNQPQHF.

The chain joins TRBV25-1 to TRBJ1-6; 9 bases line up with TRBD1. Germline V CDR1 and CDR2: MGHDK, SYGVNS. V shed 8 bases and J 8 bases; nucleotides not matched to a gene: 7. The CDR3 is 14 residues long. The chain's CDR3 is CASQKTGGDSPLHF. DNA for the CDR3: TGTGCCAGCCAAAAGACAGGGGGGGATTCACCCCTCCACTTT.

This clonotype was detected ten times or more. The J gene is TRBJ2-5, the V gene TRBV11-2; 9 positions match TRBD2. CDR1 is SGHAT, CDR2 FQNNGV, per germline. CDR3 length: 16 residues. The V gene end was trimmed by 5 bases and the J gene end by 3 bases; junction bases not matched to a gene: 10. As DNA, the CDR3 is TGTGCCAGCAGCCCCGACAGACTAGCGGTGAAAGAGACCCAGTACTTC. The encoded protein is CASSPDRLAVKETQYF.

The chain couples TRBV29-1 to TRBJ2-2, with TRBD1 matching over 8 bases. J lost 13 bases, V lost 7 bases, and 5 bases had no gene match. Germline loops: CDR1 SQVTM, CDR2 ANQGSEA. There are 10 residues in the CDR3. The CDR3 nucleotides read TGCAGCGCAACCGGGACAGGGCTGTTTTTT. This gives the protein CSATGTGLFF.

In its sample, this clonotype was seen a few times. The chain employs TRBV4-1 and TRBJ2-5; 9 bases map to TRBD1. The CDR3 is 18 residues long. Germline lookup yields CDR1 MGHRA and CDR2 YSYEKL. Losses at the gene ends were 2 bases for V and 2 bases for J; bases not matched to a gene: 12. The CDR3 coding sequence is TGCGCCAGCAGCCAACTTTGGGGGGGACAGGGACCGCAAGAGACCCAGTACTTC. Encoded protein: CASSQLWGGQGPQETQYF.

This clonotype showed up many times. The CDR3 loop is CASSFRQNEKLFF. In nucleotides, the CDR3 is TGCGCCAGCAGCTTCCGGCAGAATGAAAAACTGTTTTTT. V is TRBV5-1 and J is TRBJ1-4; D remains ambiguous. In germline, CDR1 is SGHRS, CDR2 YFSETQ. The length of the CDR3 is 13 residues. V lost 2 bases, J lost 5 bases, and 7 bases lay in between.

Notes on this clonotype: Being one base from a much bigger clone, this may be a read error. The CDR3 nucleotides are TGTGCCAGCAGCATAGGATCGGAATACGAGCAGTACTTC. Protein: CASSIGSEYEQYF. The genes are TRBV9 and TRBJ2-7; D is unclear. This CDR3 comprises 13 residues. Germline CDR1 and CDR2: SGDLS and YYNGEE. The V and J ends lost 4 bases and 4 bases respectively, with 12 bases between them.

CDR3 amino acids: CSVRPGQGALGEQYF. The CDR3 coding sequence is TGCAGCGTCCGACCGGGACAGGGGGCCCTCGGCGAGCAGTACTTC. V gene TRBV29-1 combines with J gene TRBJ2-7; TRBD1 aligns across 12 bases. The germline V gene encodes CDR1 SQVTM and CDR2 ANQGSEA. J gave up 6 bases and V 6 bases, and 12 bases lay outside the gene matches. The CDR3 totals 15 residues.

The sample holds one count of this clonotype. The rearrangement uses TRBV6-1 and TRBJ1-5, with D perhaps matching TRBD1 (5 bases). This CDR3 region has 14 residues. Germline assignment: CDR1 MNHNS and CDR2 SASEGT. V gave up 10 bases and J gave up 4 bases, with 17 bases separating them. The CDR3 DNA reads TGTGCCACAATAAGGGGACTCAATAATCAGCCCCAGCATTTT. The encoded protein is CATIRGLNNQPQHF.

This clonotype has at least ten counts. The CDR3 protein is CASSQIVEAFF. CDR3 nucleotides: TGTGCCAGCAGCCAAATCGTTGAAGCTTTCTTT. This chain links TRBV2 with TRBJ1-1; D call uncertain. The CDR3 is 11 residues long. Trimming took 6 bases from V and 7 from J, leaving 9 bases between them. Per the germline V gene, CDR1 is SNHLY and CDR2 is FYNNEI.

V gene TRBV25-1 combines with J gene TRBJ1-2, with 7 bases fitting TRBD1. The CDR3 runs 18 residues. The V gene's germline CDR1 is MGHDK and CDR2 SYGVNS. Trimming took 5 bases from V and 1 from J; bases not matched to a gene: 16. As DNA, the CDR3 is TGTGCCAGCAGTCGCAGGGGCCAGGGGGTGATTGGTAACTATGGCTACACCTTC. Its protein product is CASSRRGQGVIGNYGYTF.

In regard to this clonotype: Just one base apart from a much larger clone, this may be a read error. The genes are TRBV10-3 and TRBJ1-1, with D hard to call. Trimming left V 10 bases short and J 1 base short, with 10 bases between. This CDR3 is built from 12 residues. The germline V gene has CDR1 ENHRY and CDR2 SYGVKD. The CDR3 is CASWNRNTEAFF. In DNA, the CDR3 is TGTGCCAGCTGGAACAGGAACACTGAAGCTTTCTTT.

V gene TRBV6-6 combines with J gene TRBJ1-1; tentatively, D is TRBD1 (6 bases). The ends were cut back, 8 bases at V and 8 bases at J, with 12 bases in the middle. CDR3 length equals 11 residues. Germline-derived CDR1 and CDR2 are MNHNY and SVGAGI (reference sequence). CDR3 bases: TGTGCCAGCGATCGGAGGGGGGAAGCTTTCTTT. Protein product: CASDRRGEAFF.

This clonotype was seen many times. CDR3 sequence (DNA): TGTGCCAGTAGTACCGGAGGGCCGCAGTACTTC. As protein: CASSTGGPQYF. The V gene is TRBV19, the J gene TRBJ2-7, with a possible D match to TRBD2 (6 bases). The CDR3 runs to 11 residues. CDR1 is LNHDA, CDR2 SQIVND, per germline (reference sequence). The V gene lost 4 bases and the J gene lost 9 bases, with 10 bases spanning the gap.

This chain uses TRBV7-9 with TRBJ2-2, with 8 bases fitting TRBD2. The junction had 5 bases not matched to a gene; V was cut back by 6 bases and J by 2 bases. There are 15 residues in the CDR3. Germline V gene data show CDR1 as SEHNR and CDR2 as FQNEAQ (reference sequence). The CDR3 sequence is CASRAGTRNTGELFF. The CDR3 bases are TGTGCCAGCAGAGCCGGGACTAGAAACACCGGGGAGCTGTTTTTT.